The clone carrying this T cell receptor beta chain appeared a single time. When the RNA was reverse transcribed, random hexamers were used with an input of roughly 0.45 to 1 ug. Amplification of the TCR beta CDR3 was carried out by immunoSEQ multiplex PCR, which spanned a total of 54 Vbeta and 13 Jbeta segments. MiXCR was run by TCRdb on the immunoSEQ multiplex PCR reads, yielding one entry per CDR3 protein. Of about 210,000 distinct CDR3 sequences listed, 95% are singletons. This sample was taken from a study of CD8 T cells in Susac syndrome. TEMRA cells underwent FACS enrichment and CD8+ and CD4+ T cells underwent negative isolation. Germline V gene lookup returns CDR1 LGHDT and CDR2 YNNKEL (reference sequence). There are 15 residues in the CDR3. V dropped 0 bases and J dropped 5 bases, with 11 bases sitting between them.

This chain links TRBV3-1 with TRBJ2-1, with D uncertain. The sequencing input was CD4+ T cells from PBMCs. This clonotype was sampled from a human donor with multiple sclerosis. The CDR3 bases are TGTGCCAGCAGCCAAGAGTGGAGAGCTGACAATGAGCAGTTCTTC. Translation: CASSQEWRADNEQFF.